This is a list of T cell receptor beta chains from one sample in a study of identical twins. Via MiXCR, TCRdb re-called the 5' RACE reads, giving one row per CDR3 protein. The table records just over 500,000 distinct CDR3 sequences, approximately 22% of them present only once. The same data also went into a second study, on T cells expressing NK-cell markers.

The sequencing input was CD4+ T cells sorted from blood. The receptors stem from a woman aged 18-29 years in good health. Both conserved end residues are part of each CDR3. The D gene is left open where the match is weak. Rows give clone size only sometimes, using once, few, many, or a class for an expanded clone.

D gene,clone size,V gene,J gene,CDR3 protein,CDR3 DNA
-,-,TRBV7-2,TRBJ2-1,CASSSRLGEQFF,TGTGCCAGCAGCAGTCGACTAGGCGAGCAGTTCTTC
-,-,TRBV19,TRBJ1-5,CASSLLVGRGNQPQHF,TGTGCCAGTAGCCTTTTAGTGGGAAGGGGCAATCAGCCCCAGCATTTT
TRBD2,-,TRBV3-1,TRBJ2-5,CASRSGLAGTYQETQYF,TGTGCCAGCAGATCGGGACTAGCGGGCACGTACCAAGAGACCCAGTACTTC
-,many,TRBV7-9,TRBJ1-1,CASSLVQTEAFF,TGTGCCAGCAGCTTAGTACAGACTGAAGCTTTCTTT
TRBD2,-,TRBV20-1,TRBJ2-1,CSARDLGLAGNEQFF,TGCAGTGCTAGGGACCTGGGACTAGCGGGGAATGAGCAGTTCTTC
-,few,TRBV7-9,TRBJ2-1,CASNPISLYNEQFF,TGTGCCAGCAACCCTATTAGCCTATACAATGAGCAGTTCTTC
-,-,TRBV29-1,TRBJ2-1,CSVEDRDSNEQFF,TGCAGCGTTGAAGACAGGGATAGCAATGAGCAGTTCTTC
-,-,TRBV15,TRBJ2-3,CATSTKRTQYF,TGTGCCACCAGCACCAAGAGAACGCAGTATTTT
TRBD1,few,TRBV20-1,TRBJ2-7,CSARDRDSPYEQYF,TGCAGTGCTAGGGACCGGGACAGCCCCTACGAGCAGTACTTC
TRBD2,-,TRBV6-2/TRBV6-3,TRBJ2-1,CASSSGTRPLYNEQFF,TGTGCCAGCAGTTCGGGGACTAGGCCTTTATACAATGAGCAGTTCTTC
-,-,TRBV12-3/TRBV12-4,TRBJ2-1,CASSLLGTPEQFF,TGTGCCAGCAGTTTACTCGGGACGCCGGAGCAGTTCTTC
-,-,TRBV5-1,TRBJ2-7,CASSWEGSYEQYF,TGCGCCAGCAGCTGGGAAGGCTCCTACGAGCAGTACTTC
TRBD1,-,TRBV7-2,TRBJ1-6,CASSSRRQGGPLHF,TGTGCCAGCAGCTCCCGACGACAGGGAGGACCCCTCCACTTT
-,few,TRBV10-3,TRBJ1-2,CAISPTRGGRANYGYTF,TGTGCCATCAGTCCTACCCGGGGGGGGCGAGCTAACTATGGCTACACCTTC
-,few,TRBV9,TRBJ2-7,CASSSDPFYEQYF,TGTGCCAGCAGCTCGGACCCTTTCTACGAGCAGTACTTC
TRBD2,-,TRBV6-2/TRBV6-3,TRBJ2-3,CASSYSMGVAGTDTQYF,TGTGCCAGCAGTTACTCGATGGGGGTAGCGGGGACAGATACGCAGTATTTT
-,-,TRBV20-1,TRBJ2-1,CSASPIYNEQFF,TGCAGTGCTAGCCCTATATACAATGAGCAGTTCTTC
-,-,TRBV15,TRBJ2-2,CATSRVQITGELFF,TGTGCCACCAGCAGAGTACAGATTACCGGGGAGCTGTTTTTT
-,few,TRBV20-1,TRBJ2-5,CSARYPRGAGETQYF,TGCAGTGCTAGATACCCTCGGGGGGCCGGGGAGACCCAGTACTTC
-,few,TRBV5-1,TRBJ2-5,CASSRRAGTLETQYF,TGCGCCAGCAGCCGGAGGGCGGGAACTCTAGAGACCCAGTACTTC
TRBD1,few,TRBV5-1,TRBJ1-6,CASSPRTGGRSPLHF,TGCGCCAGCAGCCCAAGGACAGGGGGAAGGTCACCCCTCCACTTT
TRBD1,-,TRBV3-1,TRBJ1-2,CASSHRGQGGYTF,TGTGCCAGCAGTCACAGGGGGCAGGGTGGCTACACCTTC
TRBD2,-,TRBV5-4,TRBJ2-7,CASSLHLAGGFEQYF,TGTGCCAGCAGCTTGCATCTAGCGGGGGGGTTTGAGCAGTACTTC
-,-,TRBV12-3/TRBV12-4,TRBJ2-2,CASTKSNTGELFF,TGTGCCAGCACAAAATCGAACACCGGGGAGCTGTTTTTT
-,-,TRBV30,TRBJ2-3,CAWNRREGTDTQYF,TGTGCCTGGAACCGGAGGGAGGGCACAGATACGCAGTATTTT
-,-,TRBV6-5,TRBJ2-6,CASSWSRSSGANVLTF,TGTGCCAGCAGTTGGAGCCGTAGCTCTGGGGCCAACGTCCTGACTTTC
TRBD2,few,TRBV20-1,TRBJ2-3,CSAQQGRLAVDTQYF,TGCAGTGCTCAACAAGGGCGGCTAGCGGTCGATACGCAGTATTTT
-,-,TRBV20-1,TRBJ2-3,CSARVSQGTDTQYF,TGCAGTGCTAGAGTCTCCCAGGGCACAGATACGCAGTATTTT
-,-,TRBV7-8,TRBJ2-1,CASVLSAAGGNPRNEQFF,TGTGCCAGCGTGCTTAGCGCGGCAGGCGGAAATCCGAGAAATGAGCAGTTCTTC
-,few,TRBV5-5,TRBJ2-7,CASSLAGDGEQYF,TGTGCCAGCAGCTTGGCAGGGGATGGCGAGCAGTACTTC
-,few,TRBV20-1,TRBJ1-3,CSARGHVGNTIYF,TGCAGTGCTAGGGGACATGTGGGAAACACCATATATTTT
TRBD1,-,TRBV29-1,TRBJ1-1,CSVRTGVITEAFF,TGCAGCGTACGGACAGGGGTTATCACTGAAGCTTTCTTT
-,few,TRBV5-8,TRBJ2-5,CASKRVRETQYF,TGTGCCAGCAAACGGGTTCGAGAGACCCAGTACTTC
-,-,TRBV27,TRBJ2-2,CAIGRGTGELFF,TGTGCCATCGGAAGGGGCACCGGGGAGCTGTTTTTT
TRBD2,few,TRBV9,TRBJ2-2,CASSAWGGRGENTGELFF,TGTGCCAGCAGCGCTTGGGGGGGTCGAGGGGAAAACACCGGGGAGCTGTTTTTT
TRBD2,-,TRBV11-3,TRBJ2-1,CASSPGLDPYNEQFF,TGTGCCAGCAGTCCAGGACTAGACCCCTACAATGAGCAGTTCTTC
-,few,TRBV3-2,TRBJ2-5,CASSQGLGGSETQYF,TGTGCCAGCAGCCAGGGGCTTGGGGGCTCAGAGACCCAGTACTTC
-,-,TRBV7-2,TRBJ2-1,CASSLARDADEQFF,TGTGCCAGCAGCTTAGCCCGAGACGCGGATGAGCAGTTCTTC
TRBD1,-,TRBV5-1,TRBJ2-1,CASALTGAYNEQFF,TGCGCCAGCGCGTTGACAGGGGCCTACAATGAGCAGTTCTTC
TRBD2,-,TRBV20-1,TRBJ2-7,CSATDTSGGTYEQYF,TGCAGTGCGACTGATACTAGCGGGGGAACCTACGAGCAGTACTTC
TRBD2,-,TRBV12-3/TRBV12-4,TRBJ2-7,CASSPWTSLIYEQYF,TGTGCCAGCAGTCCGTGGACTAGTTTGATCTACGAGCAGTACTTC
-,few,TRBV11-2,TRBJ2-2,CASSLEPALGIGELFF,TGTGCCAGCAGCTTAGAACCCGCCCTAGGAATCGGGGAGCTGTTTTTT
TRBD1,-,TRBV20-1,TRBJ2-7,CSAASGRGTGEQYF,TGCAGTGCTGCGTCGGGACGTGGGACAGGGGAGCAGTACTTC
-,few,TRBV7-9,TRBJ1-2,CASSLSTSTVLNYGYTF,TGTGCCAGCAGCTTGTCCACTTCCACCGTTCTTAACTATGGCTACACCTTC
TRBD2,many,TRBV12-3/TRBV12-4,TRBJ2-1,CASSGTSESNEQFF,TGTGCCAGCAGTGGGACTAGCGAGTCGAATGAGCAGTTCTTC
TRBD1,few,TRBV20-1,TRBJ1-2,CSATRQGEGYTF,TGCAGTGCTACAAGACAGGGGGAAGGCTACACCTTC
TRBD1,-,TRBV5-5,TRBJ2-2,CASSLQGHRELFF,TGTGCCAGCAGCTTACAGGGGCACAGGGAGCTGTTTTTT
TRBD1,-,TRBV10-3,TRBJ2-1,CATKDLQGSSYNEQFF,TGTGCCACCAAAGATTTACAGGGGAGCTCCTACAATGAGCAGTTCTTC
-,many,TRBV4-2,TRBJ2-3,CASSRERPDTQYF,TGTGCCAGCAGCCGGGAAAGGCCAGATACGCAGTATTTT
TRBD1,-,TRBV5-5,TRBJ2-6,CASSGRQGAIGGANVLTF,TGTGCCAGCAGCGGCCGACAGGGGGCAATAGGTGGGGCCAACGTCCTGACTTTC
TRBD2,-,TRBV20-1,TRBJ2-3,CSALTSGGAGDTQYF,TGCAGTGCTCTTACTAGCGGGGGGGCGGGAGATACGCAGTATTTT
-,many,TRBV12-3/TRBV12-4,TRBJ1-1,CASSFREGSTEAFF,TGTGCCAGCAGCTTCAGGGAGGGATCCACTGAAGCTTTCTTT
-,-,TRBV20-1,TRBJ1-2,CSASGVNYGYTF,TGCAGTGCTAGTGGTGTTAACTATGGCTACACCTTC
-,-,TRBV9,TRBJ2-5,CASSRIGTSQETQYF,TGTGCCAGCAGCCGGATCGGGACCTCCCAAGAGACCCAGTACTTC
TRBD2,-,TRBV6-2/TRBV6-3,TRBJ2-5,CASSYTRKGLAGDWGETQYF,TGTGCCAGCAGTTACACACGAAAGGGACTAGCGGGAGATTGGGGAGAGACCCAGTACTTC